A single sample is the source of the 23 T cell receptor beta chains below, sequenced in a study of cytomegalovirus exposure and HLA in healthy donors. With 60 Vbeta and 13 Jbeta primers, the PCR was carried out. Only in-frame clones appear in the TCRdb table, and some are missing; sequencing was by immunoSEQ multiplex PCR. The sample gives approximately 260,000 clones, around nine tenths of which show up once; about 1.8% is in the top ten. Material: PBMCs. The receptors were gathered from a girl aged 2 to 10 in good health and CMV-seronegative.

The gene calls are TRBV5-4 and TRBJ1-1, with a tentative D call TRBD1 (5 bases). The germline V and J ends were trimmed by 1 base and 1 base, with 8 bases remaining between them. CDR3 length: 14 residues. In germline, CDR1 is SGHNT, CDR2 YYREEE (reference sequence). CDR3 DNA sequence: TGTGCCAGCAGCTTGACACAGGAGAACACTGAAGCTTTCTTT. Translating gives CASSLTQENTEAFF.

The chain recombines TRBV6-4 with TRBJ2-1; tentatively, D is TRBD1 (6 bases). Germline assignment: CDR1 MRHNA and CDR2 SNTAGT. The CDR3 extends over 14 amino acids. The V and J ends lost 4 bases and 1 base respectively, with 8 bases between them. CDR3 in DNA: TGTGCCAGCAGTGGGCAGGGGTCCTACAATGAGCAGTTCTTC. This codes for CASSGQGSYNEQFF.

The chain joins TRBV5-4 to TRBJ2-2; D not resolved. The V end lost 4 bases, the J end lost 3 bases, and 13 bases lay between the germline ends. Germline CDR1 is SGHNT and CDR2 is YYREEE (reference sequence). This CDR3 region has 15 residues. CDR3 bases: TGTGCCAGCAGCCGGATCGTAGGAGACACCGGGGAGCTGTTTTTT. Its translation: CASSRIVGDTGELFF.

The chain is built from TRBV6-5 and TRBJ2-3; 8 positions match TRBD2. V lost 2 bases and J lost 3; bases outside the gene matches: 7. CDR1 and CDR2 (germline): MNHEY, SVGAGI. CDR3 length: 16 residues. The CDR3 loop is CASSYISGMGTDTQYF. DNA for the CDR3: TGTGCCAGCAGTTACATTAGCGGGATGGGGACAGATACGCAGTATTTT.

The CDR3 protein is CSVGTSGYNRANEQFF. The CDR3 DNA is TGCAGCGTTGGGACTAGCGGGTACAACCGGGCCAATGAGCAGTTCTTC. The rearrangement joins TRBV29-1 to TRBJ2-1, with TRBD2 matching 11 bases. The CDR3 is 16 amino acids. The trim removed 4 bases at V and 6 bases at J, leaving 11 bases unmatched. CDR1 and CDR2 (germline): SQVTM, ANQGSEA.

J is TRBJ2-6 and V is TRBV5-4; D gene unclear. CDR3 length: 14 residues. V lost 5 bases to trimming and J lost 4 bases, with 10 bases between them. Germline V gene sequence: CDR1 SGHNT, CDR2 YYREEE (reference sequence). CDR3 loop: CASSNVQGANVLTF. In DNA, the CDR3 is TGTGCCAGCAGTAATGTACAGGGGGCCAACGTCCTGACTTTC.

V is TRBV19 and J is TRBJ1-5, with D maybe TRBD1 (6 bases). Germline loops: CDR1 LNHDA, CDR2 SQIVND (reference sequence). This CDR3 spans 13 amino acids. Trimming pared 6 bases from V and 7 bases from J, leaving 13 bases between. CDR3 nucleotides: TGTGCCAGTAGAAGTAGACAGGACCAGCCCCAGCATTTT. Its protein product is CASRSRQDQPQHF.

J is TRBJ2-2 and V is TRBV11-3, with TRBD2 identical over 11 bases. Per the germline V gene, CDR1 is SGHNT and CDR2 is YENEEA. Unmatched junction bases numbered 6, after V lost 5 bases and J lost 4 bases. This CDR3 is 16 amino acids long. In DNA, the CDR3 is TGTGCCAGCAGCCATACTAGCGGGAGAGGCACCGGGGAGCTGTTTTTT. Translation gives CASSHTSGRGTGELFF. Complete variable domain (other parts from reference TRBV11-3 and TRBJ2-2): EAGVVQSPRYKIIEKKQPVAFWCNPISGHNTLYWYLQNLGQGPELLIRYENEEAVDDSQLPKDRFSAERLKGVDSTLKIQPAELGDSAVYLCASSHTSGRGTGELFFGEGSRLTVL.

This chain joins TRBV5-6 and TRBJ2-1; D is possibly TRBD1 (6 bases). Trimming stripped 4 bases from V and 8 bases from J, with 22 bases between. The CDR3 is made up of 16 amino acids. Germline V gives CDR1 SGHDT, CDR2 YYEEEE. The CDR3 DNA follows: TGTGCCAGCAGCGTACAAAGACAGGCCAGGGGTGATGAGCAGTTCTTC. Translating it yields CASSVQRQARGDEQFF.

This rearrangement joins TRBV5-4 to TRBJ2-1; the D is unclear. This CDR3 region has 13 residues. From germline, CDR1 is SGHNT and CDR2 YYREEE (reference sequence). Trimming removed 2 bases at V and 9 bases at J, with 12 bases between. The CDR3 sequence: CASSFGLVGEQFF. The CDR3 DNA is TGTGCCAGCAGCTTTGGTCTAGTTGGTGAGCAGTTCTTC.

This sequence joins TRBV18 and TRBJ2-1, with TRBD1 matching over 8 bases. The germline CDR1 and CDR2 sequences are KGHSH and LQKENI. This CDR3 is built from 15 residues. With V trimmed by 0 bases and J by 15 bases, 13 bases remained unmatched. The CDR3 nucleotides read TGTGCCAGCTCACCACCTGATTCAGGGGGCAGGCGTTGGTTCTTC. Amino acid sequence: CASSPPDSGGRRWFF.

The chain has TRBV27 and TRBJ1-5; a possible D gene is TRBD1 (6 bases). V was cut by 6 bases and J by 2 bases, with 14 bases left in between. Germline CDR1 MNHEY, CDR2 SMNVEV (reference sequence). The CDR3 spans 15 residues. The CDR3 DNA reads TGTGCCAGCAGCCCAGCCAGGGGAGGCAATCAGCCCCAGCATTTT. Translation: CASSPARGGNQPQHF.

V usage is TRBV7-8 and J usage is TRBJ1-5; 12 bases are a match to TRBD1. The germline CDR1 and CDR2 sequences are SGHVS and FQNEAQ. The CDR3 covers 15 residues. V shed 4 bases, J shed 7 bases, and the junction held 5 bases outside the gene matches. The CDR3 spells CASSWGQGANQPQHF. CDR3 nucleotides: TGTGCCAGCAGCTGGGGACAGGGGGCGAACCAGCCCCAGCATTTT.

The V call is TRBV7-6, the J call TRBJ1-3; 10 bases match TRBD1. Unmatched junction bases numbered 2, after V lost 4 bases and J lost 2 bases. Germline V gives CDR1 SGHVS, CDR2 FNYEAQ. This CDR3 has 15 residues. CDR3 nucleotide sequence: TGTGCCAGCAGCTCCGGACAGGGGGCTGGAAACACCATATATTTT. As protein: CASSSGQGAGNTIYF.

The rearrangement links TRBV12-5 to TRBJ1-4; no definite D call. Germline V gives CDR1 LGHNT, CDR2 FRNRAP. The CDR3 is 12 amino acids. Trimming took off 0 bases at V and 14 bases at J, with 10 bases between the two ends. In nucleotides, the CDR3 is TGTGCTAGTGGTTTGGTGGAGGGTGAGCTGTTTTTT. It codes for CASGLVEGELFF.

CDR3: CASPDRDTGELFF. The CDR3 nucleotides are TGTGCCAGCCCGGACAGAGACACCGGGGAGCTGTTTTTT. This rearrangement joins TRBV13 to TRBJ2-2; tentatively, D is TRBD1 (6 bases). The CDR3 has 13 residues. Looked up from germline, CDR1 is PRHDT and CDR2 is FYEKMQ (reference sequence). The ends were cut back, 8 bases at V and 3 bases at J, with 10 bases in the middle.

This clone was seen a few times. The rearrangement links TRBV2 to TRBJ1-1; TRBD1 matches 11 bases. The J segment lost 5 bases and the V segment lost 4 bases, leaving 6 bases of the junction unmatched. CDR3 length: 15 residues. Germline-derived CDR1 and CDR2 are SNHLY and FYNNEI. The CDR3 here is CASSVEGTGGTEAFF. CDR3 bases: TGTGCCAGCAGTGTCGAGGGGACAGGGGGTACTGAAGCTTTCTTT.

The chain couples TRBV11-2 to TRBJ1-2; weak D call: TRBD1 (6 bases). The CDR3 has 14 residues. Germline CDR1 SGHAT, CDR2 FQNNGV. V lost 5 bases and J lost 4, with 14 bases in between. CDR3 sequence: CASSPLGHLYGYTF. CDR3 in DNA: TGTGCCAGCAGCCCCCTGGGACACCTCTATGGCTACACCTTC.

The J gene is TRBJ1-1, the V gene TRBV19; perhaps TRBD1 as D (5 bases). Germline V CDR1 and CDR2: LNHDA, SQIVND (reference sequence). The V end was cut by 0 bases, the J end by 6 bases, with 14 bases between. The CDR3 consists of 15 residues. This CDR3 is CASSIDTGGYAEAFF. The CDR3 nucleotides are TGTGCCAGTAGTATAGATACCGGGGGTTACGCTGAAGCTTTCTTT.

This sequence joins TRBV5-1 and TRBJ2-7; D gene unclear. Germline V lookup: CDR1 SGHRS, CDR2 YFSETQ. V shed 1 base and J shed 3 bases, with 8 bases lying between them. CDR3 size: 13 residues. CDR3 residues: CASSLTEYYEQYF. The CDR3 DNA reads TGCGCCAGCAGCTTGACAGAGTACTACGAGCAGTACTTC. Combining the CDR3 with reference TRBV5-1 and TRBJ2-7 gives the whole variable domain KAGVTQTPRYLIKTRGQQVTLSCSPISGHRSVSWYQQTPGQGLQFLFEYFSETQRNKGNFPGRFSGRQFSNSRSEMNVSTLELGDSALYLCASSLTEYYEQYFGPGTRLTVT.

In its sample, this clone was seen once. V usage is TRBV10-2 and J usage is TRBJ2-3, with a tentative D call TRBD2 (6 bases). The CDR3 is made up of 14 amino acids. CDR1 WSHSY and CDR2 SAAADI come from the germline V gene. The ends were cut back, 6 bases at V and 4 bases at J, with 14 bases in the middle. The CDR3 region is CASSPGVSADTQYF. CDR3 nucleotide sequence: TGCGCCAGCAGCCCGGGGGTTAGTGCAGATACGCAGTATTTT.

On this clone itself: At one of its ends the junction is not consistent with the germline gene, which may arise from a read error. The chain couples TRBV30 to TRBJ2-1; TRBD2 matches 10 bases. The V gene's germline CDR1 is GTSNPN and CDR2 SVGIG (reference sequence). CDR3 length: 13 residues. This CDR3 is CAGSGRAHNEQFF. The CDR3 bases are TGTGCCGGGAGCGGGAGGGCCCACAATGAGCAGTTCTTC.

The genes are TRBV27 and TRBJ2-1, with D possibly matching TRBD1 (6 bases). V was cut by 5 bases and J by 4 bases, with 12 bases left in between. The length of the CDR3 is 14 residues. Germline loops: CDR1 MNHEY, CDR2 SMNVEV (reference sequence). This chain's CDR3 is CASSPFTGYNEQFF. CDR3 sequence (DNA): TGTGCCAGCAGTCCATTCACAGGGTACAATGAGCAGTTCTTC.